What follows is one T cell receptor beta chain and its context. What it binds is not known. Other DNA sequences in the sample encode the same CDR3. The V and J ends lost 4 bases and 2 bases respectively, with 10 bases between them. Germline V gene data show CDR1 as SGHNT and CDR2 as YYREEE (reference sequence). The length of the CDR3 is 13 residues. These data come from a study of shared clonotypes between healthy human individuals. TCRdb's table, derived via immunoSEQ multiplex PCR, lists solely in-frame clones and lacks some. The sample carries about 2,500,000 clones, roughly nine tenths recorded once. Whole-study results and caveats: Among the subsets, naive ones generally showed larger estimated richness than memory ones. For naive CD4 cells, roughly 5% of clonotypes were shared across a handful of donors.

Those who donated, Caucasian adults without exception, all lived in Nashville, Tennessee. Negatively enriched CD4+ T cells were divided by CD45RA into naive and memory. Source material: naive CD4+ T cells sorted from blood. The subset: CD45RA+ positively selected. This chain uses TRBV5-4 with TRBJ2-7; D gene uncertain. The source of this sequence is a man aged 18 to 29 in good health. CDR3 in amino acids: CASSQTGTYEQYF. The CDR3, as DNA: TGTGCCAGCAGCCAGACTGGGACCTACGAGCAGTACTTC.